The 32 T cell receptor beta chains below were found in one sample sequenced in a study of blood T cell repertoires in COVID-19 (TCRdb year 2020). The library was generated by the immunoSEQ multiplex PCR assay. TCRdb obtained this table from immuneACCESS and retained in-frame rearrangements with V and J assigned. These tables miss some clones; where compared with another copy, unresolved V genes account for less than half of the shortfall, and the remainder is unexplained. The sample table shows fewer than 200,000 clones, and 70% to 80% are seen once. The ten biggest clones cover about 7.8% of the sample. Specimen: peripheral blood. The source of these receptors is a man between 60 and 70 years old with acute or convalescent COVID-19.

The chain uses TRBV6-2 or TRBV6-3 and TRBJ1-1, with a possible D match to TRBD1 (6 bases). V lost 2 bases to trimming and J lost 0 bases, with 13 bases between them. The germline gives CDR1 MNHEY, CDR2 SVGEGT. This CDR3 is 16 amino acids long. The CDR3 nucleotides are TGTGCCAGCAGTTACGCACAGGGTCTCTTGAACACTGAAGCTTTCTTT. Translating it yields CASSYAQGLLNTEAFF.

The gene calls are TRBV5-1 and TRBJ2-1; TRBD1 is a possible D gene (7 bases). Germline CDR1 and CDR2: SGHRS and YFSETQ. The CDR3 contains 16 residues. The V and J ends lost 1 base and 0 bases respectively, with 11 bases between them. Written as DNA, the CDR3 is TGCGCCAGCAGCTTGCAGGGGGGAGGCTCCTACAATGAGCAGTTCTTC. It is translated as CASSLQGGGSYNEQFF.

This sequence joins TRBV10-3 and TRBJ1-2, with 8 bases identical to TRBD1. The germline CDR1 and CDR2 sequences are ENHRY and SYGVKD. CDR3 size: 13 residues. V was clipped by 5 bases and J by 6 bases; unmatched bases: 5. The CDR3 loop reads CAISPGQGNGYTF. In DNA form, the CDR3 reads TGTGCCATCAGTCCCGGACAGGGCAATGGCTACACCTTC.

The V and J genes are TRBV3-1 (or the pseudogene TRBV3-2) and TRBJ1-2; TRBD1 might be the D (5 bases). Looked up from germline, CDR1 is LGHDT and CDR2 is YNNKEL (reference sequence). V lost 1 base and J lost 2, with 11 bases in between. The CDR3 extends over 15 amino acids. The CDR3 nucleotides are TGTGCCAGCAGCCAAGCGGGGGGGGGAAACTATGGCTACACCTTC. It encodes CASSQAGGGNYGYTF.

This clone has just one count. The rearrangement joins TRBV19 to TRBJ1-4; D is possibly TRBD1 (5 bases). The CDR3 length is 14 residues. Trimming cost V 7 bases and J 8 bases, with 17 bases left between them. Germline-derived CDR1 and CDR2 are LNHDA and SQIVND (reference sequence). The CDR3 nucleotides read TGTGCCAGTAAAAACCTCAGGGCGGAAGAAAAACTGTTTTTT. It yields the protein CASKNLRAEEKLFF.

The J gene is TRBJ2-6, the V gene TRBV18, with TRBD1 matching 11 bases. Germline V gene sequence: CDR1 KGHSH, CDR2 LQKENI. The CDR3 length is 18 residues. The trim removed 5 bases at V and 4 bases at J, leaving 10 bases unmatched. CDR3 protein: CASSSSGTGGNGANVLTF. CDR3 nucleotides: TGTGCCAGCTCATCTTCCGGGACAGGGGGAAACGGGGCCAACGTCCTGACTTTC.

The V gene is TRBV5-4, the J gene TRBJ2-7; TRBD1 aligns across 8 bases. This CDR3 comprises 13 residues. The V gene end was trimmed by 3 bases and the J gene end by 5 bases; junction bases not matched to a gene: 4. The germline CDR1 and CDR2 sequences are SGHNT and YYREEE (reference sequence). Written as DNA, the CDR3 is TGTGCCAGCAGCTCGGACAGGGTCCACGAGCAGTACTTC. Translation: CASSSDRVHEQYF.

This clone came up once. The CDR3 DNA is TGTGCCAGCAGTTATGGGGAGATCTACGAGCAGTACTTC. It yields the protein CASSYGEIYEQYF. The chain uses TRBV12-3 or TRBV12-4 and TRBJ2-7; weak D call: TRBD2 (5 bases). V lost 4 bases and J 3 bases, leaving 10 bases between the germline ends. This CDR3 spans 13 amino acids.

The rearrangement joins TRBV19 to TRBJ2-7; 9 positions match TRBD1. J was trimmed by 3 bases and V by 7 bases; bases with no gene match: 4. This CDR3 is built from 13 residues. Per germline, CDR1 LNHDA and CDR2 SQIVND (reference sequence). CDR3 sequence (DNA): TGTGCCAGTACCCCGACAGGGGGCTACGAGCAGTACTTC. Translated: CASTPTGGYEQYF.

This clone appeared a few times. The chain links TRBV12-3 or TRBV12-4 to TRBJ1-1; 8 bases align to TRBD1. The CDR3 sequence is 13 residues long. Losses at the gene ends were 4 bases for V and 4 bases for J; bases not matched to a gene: 2. The chain's CDR3 is CASSYTGGTEAFF. The DNA of the CDR3 is TGTGCCAGCAGTTACACAGGGGGCACTGAAGCTTTCTTT.

This clone came up once. The rearrangement links TRBV29-1 to TRBJ1-2; 7 bases map to TRBD1. This CDR3 region has 14 residues. With V trimmed by 7 bases and J by 3 bases, 11 bases remained unmatched. Per germline, CDR1 SQVTM and CDR2 ANQGSEA. CDR3 sequence (DNA): TGCAGCGCCAGAGAGACAGGGAAGTACTATGGCTACACCTTC. As protein: CSARETGKYYGYTF. The whole variable domain, filled in from reference TRBV29-1 and TRBJ1-2, reads SAVISQKPSRDICQRGTSLTIQCQVDSQVTMMFWYRQQPGQSLTLIATANQGSEATYESGFVIDKFPISRPNLTFSTLTVSNMSPEDSSIYLCSARETGKYYGYTFGSGTRLTVV.

The rearrangement links TRBV27 to TRBJ2-1; TRBD2 aligns across 8 bases. Germline values: CDR1 MNHEY, CDR2 SMNVEV (reference sequence). This CDR3 comprises 15 residues. The junction had 1 base not matched to a gene; V was cut back by 3 bases and J by 0 bases. The CDR3 here is CASSFGTSSYNEQFF. In DNA, the CDR3 is TGTGCCAGCAGTTTTGGGACTAGCTCCTACAATGAGCAGTTCTTC.

This chain connects TRBV5-6 to TRBJ1-2, with 9 bases matching TRBD1. CDR1 is SGHDT, CDR2 YYEEEE, per germline. This CDR3 spans 14 amino acids. Trimming cost V 0 bases and J 7 bases; bases outside gene matches: 4. CDR3 sequence (DNA): TGTGCCAGCAGCTTGGGGACAGGGGTTTTTGGCTACACCTTC. This translates into CASSLGTGVFGYTF.

V gene TRBV5-6 combines with J gene TRBJ2-7; 7 bases line up with TRBD1. From germline, CDR1 is SGHDT and CDR2 YYEEEE. The V and J ends lost 5 bases and 3 bases, in that order; junction bases with no gene match: 5. This CDR3 spans 13 amino acids. The CDR3 spells CASSVDRSYEQYF. CDR3 nucleotides: TGTGCCAGCAGTGTGGACAGGAGCTACGAGCAGTACTTC.

The chain couples TRBV5-1 to TRBJ2-1, with 7 bases fitting TRBD1. V gave up 4 bases and J gave up 7 bases; unmatched junction bases: 14. The CDR3 totals 16 residues. Germline CDR1 SGHRS, CDR2 YFSETQ. The CDR3 DNA is TGCGCCAGCAGCCTAGACAGGGTTGCAGGGCTTAATGAGCAGTTCTTC. Its protein product is CASSLDRVAGLNEQFF.

The chain carries TRBV27 and TRBJ2-5; 9 nucleotides match TRBD2. This CDR3 contains 17 residues. The germline CDR1 and CDR2 sequences are MNHEY and SMNVEV (reference sequence). V was clipped by 4 bases and J by 3 bases; unmatched bases: 12. Written as DNA, the CDR3 is TGTGCCAGCAGTTCAACCTGGGGCGGGGGGGCCGAAGAGACCCAGTACTTC. It encodes CASSSTWGGGAEETQYF.

The chain links TRBV5-4 to TRBJ2-6; D ambiguous. The germline gives CDR1 SGHNT, CDR2 YYREEE (reference sequence). This CDR3 has 15 amino acids. V gave up 4 bases and J gave up 0 bases, with 8 bases separating them. The CDR3 sequence is CASSLEISGANVLTF. As DNA, the CDR3 is TGTGCCAGCAGCCTAGAAATCTCTGGGGCCAACGTCCTGACTTTC. Full variable domain (outside the CDR3, taken from reference TRBV5-4 and TRBJ2-6): ETGVTQSPTHLIKTRGQQVTLRCSSQSGHNTVSWYQQALGQGPQFIFQYYREEENGRGNFPPRFSGLQFPNYSSELNVNALELDDSALYLCASSLEISGANVLTFGAGSRLTVL.

The rearrangement joins TRBV11-2 to TRBJ1-2; TRBD1 agrees at 9 bases. Germline trimming cut 5 bases from V and 6 bases from J; bases unmatched to any gene: 4. The CDR3 totals 13 residues. Per the germline V gene, CDR1 is SGHAT and CDR2 is FQNNGV. CDR3 nucleotides: TGTGCCAGCAGCCCCAGGACAGGGGATGGCTACACCTTC. It yields the protein CASSPRTGDGYTF.

Of note for this clone: This same CDR3 is encoded by further DNA sequences in the sample. This chain connects TRBV6-5 to TRBJ2-6; D is unclear. The CDR3 runs 15 residues. Germline V CDR1 and CDR2: MNHEY, SVGAGI. V lost 2 bases to trimming and J lost 2 bases, with 7 bases between them. CDR3 sequence: CASSYDGAGANVLTF. For the CDR3, the DNA is TGTGCCAGCAGTTACGATGGAGCTGGGGCCAACGTCCTGACTTTC.

The table lists this clone with a few counts. The chain couples TRBV11-3 to TRBJ2-1, with 7 bases that match TRBD1. Germline assignment: CDR1 SGHNT and CDR2 YENEEA. Unmatched junction bases numbered 6, after V lost 5 bases and J lost 2 bases. The CDR3 is 15 residues long. The CDR3 region has the DNA TGTGCCAGCAGCCAGGGACAGACTACCTACAATGAGCAGTTCTTC. Its protein product is CASSQGQTTYNEQFF.

The J gene is TRBJ2-7, the V gene TRBV19; 8 bases agree with TRBD1. CDR3 size: 15 residues. Germline V gene lookup returns CDR1 LNHDA and CDR2 SQIVND (reference sequence). The V gene end was trimmed by 7 bases and the J gene end by 4 bases; junction bases not matched to a gene: 12. The CDR3 protein is CASTYSGTGNYEQYF. CDR3 sequence (DNA): TGTGCCAGTACCTATTCCGGGACAGGAAATTACGAGCAGTACTTC. The complete variable domain, with remaining parts taken from reference TRBV19 and TRBJ2-7, reads DGGITQSPKYLFRKEGQNVTLSCEQNLNHDAMYWYRQDPGQGLRLIYYSQIVNDFQKGDIAEGYSVSREKKESFPLTVTSAQKNPTAFYLCASTYSGTGNYEQYFGPGTRLTVT.

The genes are TRBV7-5 and TRBJ1-3; the table gives TRBD1 as D, unverified against the DNA. TRBV7-5 corresponds to a pseudogene. The CDR3 totals 16 residues. The CDR3 DNA sequence: TGTGTCAGAAGCCCCGGGACAGGAAACTCTGGAAACACCATATATTTT. It translates to CVRSPGTGNSGNTIYF.

This chain links TRBV24-1 with TRBJ2-2; TRBD1 agrees at 8 bases. The CDR3 contains 16 residues. Germline assignment: CDR1 KGHDR and CDR2 SFDVKD. Trimming removed 9 bases from V and 0 bases from J; junction bases left unmatched: 8. The CDR3 here is CATGGPGGANTGELFF. CDR3 bases: TGTGCCACCGGGGGACCAGGGGGCGCGAACACCGGGGAGCTGTTTTTT.

V usage is TRBV4-1 and J usage is TRBJ1-1, with D perhaps TRBD1 (6 bases). Trimming cost V 1 base and J 3 bases, with 18 bases left between them. CDR3 size: 17 residues. Germline V lookup: CDR1 MGHRA, CDR2 YSYEKL. The CDR3 region has the DNA TGCGCCAGCAGCCAAGGGTTCCTCAGGGGCAAACACACTGAAGCTTTCTTT. Its translation: CASSQGFLRGKHTEAFF.

This sequence joins TRBV18 and TRBJ2-2; D not resolved. The CDR3 is 15 residues long. The germline V gene encodes CDR1 KGHSH and CDR2 LQKENI. V shed 0 bases and J shed 5 bases, with 10 bases lying between them. CDR3 sequence (DNA): TGTGCCAGCTCACCACCGGTCGGAGAGACCGGGGAGCTGTTTTTT. Residues: CASSPPVGETGELFF. The complete variable domain, with remaining parts taken from reference TRBV18 and TRBJ2-2, reads NAGVMQNPRHLVRRRGQEARLRCSPMKGHSHVYWYRQLPEEGLKFMVYLQKENIIDESGMPKERFSAEFPKEGPSILRIQQVVRGDSAAYFCASSPPVGETGELFFGEGSRLTVL.

The V gene is TRBV21-1, the J gene TRBJ1-5. TRBV21-1 is deemed a pseudogene. The CDR3 sequence is 16 residues long. The CDR3 nucleotides are TGTGCCAGCAGAGGTGGAGGGTTTTTTGGCAATCAGCCCCAGCATTTT. Translation gives CASRGGGFFGNQPQHF.

This rearrangement joins TRBV5-1 to TRBJ1-3; TRBD1 matches at 8 bases. The trim removed 3 bases at V and 3 bases at J, leaving 8 bases unmatched. Germline loops: CDR1 SGHRS, CDR2 YFSETQ. The CDR3 has 16 amino acids. This CDR3 reads CASSWQGQGVGNTIYF. The DNA for the CDR3 is TGCGCCAGCAGCTGGCAAGGACAGGGCGTTGGAAACACCATATATTTT.

This chain's CDR3 is CATSDDRDRVYNEQFF. The CDR3 nucleotides are TGTGCCACCAGTGATGACCGGGACAGAGTATACAATGAGCAGTTCTTC. V and J are TRBV24-1 and TRBJ2-1; TRBD1 matches 7 bases. The CDR3 has 16 residues. CDR1 and CDR2 (germline): KGHDR, SFDVKD. J was trimmed by 4 bases and V by 3 bases; bases with no gene match: 8.

This chain connects TRBV10-2 to TRBJ1-5; 7 bases line up with TRBD1. The ends lost 6 bases at V and 1 base at J; junction bases unmatched: 3. The CDR3 spans 14 residues. In germline, CDR1 is WSHSY, CDR2 SAAADI. CDR3 in amino acids: CASSTTGSNQPQHF. CDR3 coding DNA: TGCGCCAGCAGCACGACAGGGAGCAATCAGCCCCAGCATTTT.

The J gene is TRBJ1-3, the V gene TRBV11-2; 7 bases align to TRBD1. Looked up from germline, CDR1 is SGHAT and CDR2 is FQNNGV. Unmatched junction bases numbered 5, after V lost 5 bases and J lost 1 base. The CDR3 contains 15 residues. For the CDR3, the DNA is TGTGCCAGCAGCCCCAGGGACAGTTCTGGAAACACCATATATTTT. Translated: CASSPRDSSGNTIYF.

The chain employs TRBV7-3 and TRBJ2-3, with a weak D call TRBD1 (6 bases). V dropped 5 bases and J dropped 9 bases, with 21 bases sitting between them. This CDR3 is 15 amino acids long. In germline, CDR1 is SGHTA, CDR2 FQGTGA. The CDR3, as DNA: TGTGCCAGCAGCCCCCGGGACAAGGCCACGGGGACGCAGTATTTT. Amino acids: CASSPRDKATGTQYF.

The rearrangement joins TRBV3-1 (or the pseudogene TRBV3-2) to TRBJ2-2; the D gene is possibly TRBD1 (6 bases). Germline CDR1 reads LGHDT; CDR2 reads YNNKEL (reference sequence). The V and J ends lost 7 bases and 0 bases respectively, with 12 bases between them. This CDR3 spans 15 amino acids. CDR3 in DNA: TGTGCCAGCAACCTCGAGGGGGCGAACACCGGGGAGCTGTTTTTT. Its protein is CASNLEGANTGELFF.